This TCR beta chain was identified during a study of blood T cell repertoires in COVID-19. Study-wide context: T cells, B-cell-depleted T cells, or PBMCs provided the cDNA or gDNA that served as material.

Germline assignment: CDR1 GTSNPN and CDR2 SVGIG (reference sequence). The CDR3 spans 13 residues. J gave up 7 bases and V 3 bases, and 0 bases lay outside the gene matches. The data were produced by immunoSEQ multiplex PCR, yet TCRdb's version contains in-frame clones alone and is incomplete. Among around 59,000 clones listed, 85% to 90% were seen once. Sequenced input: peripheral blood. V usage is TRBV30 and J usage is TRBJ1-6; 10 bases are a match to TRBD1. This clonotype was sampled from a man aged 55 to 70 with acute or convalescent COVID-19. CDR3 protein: CAWRGQGNSPLHF. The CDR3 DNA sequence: TGTGCCTGGAGGGGACAGGGGAATTCACCCCTCCACTTT.